This T cell receptor (beta chain) was profiled in a study of cytomegalovirus exposure and HLA in healthy donors. Study results and caveats: The study recorded some 160 TCR beta chains that were cytomegalovirus-associated. High specificity and sensitivity for cytomegalovirus status were reported for the classifier. That first-cohort TCR clusters tended to co-occur in the roughly 130 validation repertoires was found in a later analysis.

The CDR3 contains 14 residues. Germline CDR1 SGHTA, CDR2 FQGNSA. With 5 bases clipped from V and 6 bases from J, the junction kept 9 bases outside the gene matches. The method was immunoSEQ multiplex PCR; TCRdb's version includes in-frame clones alone and lacks a portion of them. The repertoire holds fewer than 350,000 clones, with approximately 88% as singletons. Points on this clone: Its antigen is unidentified.

The clonotype was recovered from a woman younger than 35 in good health and CMV-seronegative. Sample: PBMCs. This chain joins TRBV7-2 and TRBJ1-2; 7 bases fit TRBD1. CDR3 nucleotide sequence: TGTGCCAGCAGCCCCTTGACAGGGTTAGATGGCTACACCTTC. This encodes CASSPLTGLDGYTF.